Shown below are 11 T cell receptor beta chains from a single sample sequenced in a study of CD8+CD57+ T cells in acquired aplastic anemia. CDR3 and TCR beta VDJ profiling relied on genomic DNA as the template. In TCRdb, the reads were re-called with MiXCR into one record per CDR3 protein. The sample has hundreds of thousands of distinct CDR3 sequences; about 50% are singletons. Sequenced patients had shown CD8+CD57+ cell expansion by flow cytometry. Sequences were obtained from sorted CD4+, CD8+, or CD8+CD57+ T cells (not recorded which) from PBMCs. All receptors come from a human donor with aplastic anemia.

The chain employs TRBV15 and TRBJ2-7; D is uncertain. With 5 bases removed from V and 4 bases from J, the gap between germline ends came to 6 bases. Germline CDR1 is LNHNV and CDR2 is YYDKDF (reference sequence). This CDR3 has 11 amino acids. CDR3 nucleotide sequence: TGTGCCACCAGCGGTGAGTACGAGCAGTACTTC. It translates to CATSGEYEQYF.

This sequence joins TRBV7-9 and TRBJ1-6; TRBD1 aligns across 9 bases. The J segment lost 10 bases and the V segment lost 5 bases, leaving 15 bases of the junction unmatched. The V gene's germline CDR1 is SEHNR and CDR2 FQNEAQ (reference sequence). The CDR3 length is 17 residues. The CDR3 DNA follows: TGTGCCAGCAGCCTTAGAGCGACGGACAGGGGCGACTCACCCCTCCACTTT. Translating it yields CASSLRATDRGDSPLHF.

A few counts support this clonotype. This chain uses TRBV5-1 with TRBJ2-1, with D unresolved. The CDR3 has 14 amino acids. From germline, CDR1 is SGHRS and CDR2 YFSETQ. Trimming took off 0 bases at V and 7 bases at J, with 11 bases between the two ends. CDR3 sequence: CASSLAAQANEQFF. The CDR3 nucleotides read TGCGCCAGCAGCTTGGCCGCTCAGGCAAATGAGCAGTTCTTC.

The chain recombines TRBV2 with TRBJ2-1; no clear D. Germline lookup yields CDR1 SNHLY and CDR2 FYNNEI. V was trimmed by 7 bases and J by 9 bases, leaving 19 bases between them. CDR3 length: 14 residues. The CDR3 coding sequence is TGTGCCAGCACGCTAGAAGACCTCTACGCTGAGCAGTTCTTC. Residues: CASTLEDLYAEQFF. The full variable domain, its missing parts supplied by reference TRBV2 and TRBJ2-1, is EPEVTQTPSHQVTQMGQEVILRCVPISNHLYFYWYRQILGQKVEFLVSFYNNEISEKSEIFDDQFSVERPDGSNFTLKIRSTKLEDSAMYFCASTLEDLYAEQFFGPGTRLTVL.

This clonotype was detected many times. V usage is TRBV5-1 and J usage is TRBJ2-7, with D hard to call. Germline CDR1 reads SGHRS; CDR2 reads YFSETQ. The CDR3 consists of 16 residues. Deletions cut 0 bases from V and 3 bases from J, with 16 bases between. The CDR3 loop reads CASSLAGQNPFYEQYF. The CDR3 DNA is TGCGCCAGCAGCTTGGCCGGGCAGAATCCTTTCTACGAGCAGTACTTC. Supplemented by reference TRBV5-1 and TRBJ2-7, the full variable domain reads KAGVTQTPRYLIKTRGQQVTLSCSPISGHRSVSWYQQTPGQGLQFLFEYFSETQRNKGNFPGRFSGRQFSNSRSEMNVSTLELGDSALYLCASSLAGQNPFYEQYFGPGTRLTVT.

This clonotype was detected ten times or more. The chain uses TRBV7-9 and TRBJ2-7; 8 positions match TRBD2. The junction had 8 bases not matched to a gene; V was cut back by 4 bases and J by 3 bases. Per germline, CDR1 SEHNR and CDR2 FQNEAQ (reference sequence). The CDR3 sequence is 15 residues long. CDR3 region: CASSSPRGADYEQYF. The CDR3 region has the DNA TGTGCCAGCAGCTCCCCGCGGGGGGCCGACTACGAGCAGTACTTC.

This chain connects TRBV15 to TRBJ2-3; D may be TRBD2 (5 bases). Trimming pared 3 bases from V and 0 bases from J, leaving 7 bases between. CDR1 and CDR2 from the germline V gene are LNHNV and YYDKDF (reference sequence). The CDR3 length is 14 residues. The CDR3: CATSRRTSTDTQYF. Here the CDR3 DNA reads TGTGCCACCAGCAGGAGGACTAGCACAGATACGCAGTATTTT.

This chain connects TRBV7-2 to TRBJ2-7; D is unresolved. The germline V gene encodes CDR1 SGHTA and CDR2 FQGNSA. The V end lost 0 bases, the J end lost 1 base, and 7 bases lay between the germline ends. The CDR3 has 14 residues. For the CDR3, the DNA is TGTGCCAGCAGCTTAGCGACCTTTTCCTACGAGCAGTACTTC. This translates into CASSLATFSYEQYF. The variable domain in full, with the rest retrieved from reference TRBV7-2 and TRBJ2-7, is GAGVSQSPSNKVTEKGKDVELRCDPISGHTALYWYRQSLGQGLEFLIYFQGNSAPDKSGLPSDRFSAERTGGSVSTLTIQRTQQEDSAVYLCASSLATFSYEQYFGPGTRLTVT.

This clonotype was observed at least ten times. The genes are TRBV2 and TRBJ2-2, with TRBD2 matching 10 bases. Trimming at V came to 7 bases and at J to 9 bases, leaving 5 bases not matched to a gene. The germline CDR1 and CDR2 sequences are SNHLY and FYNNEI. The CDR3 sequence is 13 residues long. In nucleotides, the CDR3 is TGTGCCAGCAACAAGGGACTAGCGCGGGAGCTGTTTTTT. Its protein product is CASNKGLARELFF.

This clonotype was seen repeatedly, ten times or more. Written as DNA, the CDR3 is TGTGCCAGCAGCCAGAGCGGACTAGCGGGGTACGAGCAGTACTTC. This gives the protein CASSQSGLAGYEQYF. V gene TRBV4-2 combines with J gene TRBJ2-7; 12 bases are shared with TRBD2. The CDR3 has 15 amino acids. Per germline, CDR1 LGHNA and CDR2 YNFKEQ. The V gene end was trimmed by 3 bases and the J gene end by 4 bases; junction bases not matched to a gene: 4.

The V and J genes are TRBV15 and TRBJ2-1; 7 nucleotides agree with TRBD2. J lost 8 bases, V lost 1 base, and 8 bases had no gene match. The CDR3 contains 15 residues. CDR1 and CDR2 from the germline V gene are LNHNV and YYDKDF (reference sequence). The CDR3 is CATSRGGEGIDEQFF. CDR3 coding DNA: TGTGCCACCAGCAGAGGGGGGGAGGGTATAGATGAGCAGTTCTTC.